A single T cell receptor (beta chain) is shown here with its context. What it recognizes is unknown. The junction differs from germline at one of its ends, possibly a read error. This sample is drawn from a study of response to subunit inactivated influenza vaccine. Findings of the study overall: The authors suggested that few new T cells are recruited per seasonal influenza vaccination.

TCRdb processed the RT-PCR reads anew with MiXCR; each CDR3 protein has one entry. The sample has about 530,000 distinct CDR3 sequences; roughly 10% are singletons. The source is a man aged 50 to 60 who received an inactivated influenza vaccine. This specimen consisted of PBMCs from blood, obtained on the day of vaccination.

For the CDR3, the DNA is TGCAGTGCTCGAGAGGGGCCGTACAATGAGCAGTTCTTC. Amino acid sequence: CSAREGPYNEQFF. The chain has TRBV20-1 and TRBJ2-1; D possibly matches TRBD1 or TRBD2 (5 bases each). The CDR3 is 13 amino acids. Germline loops: CDR1 DFQATT, CDR2 SNEGSKA (reference sequence).